This T cell receptor beta chain was obtained from a study of blood T cell repertoires in COVID-19 (dated by TCRdb to 2018 to 2021). About the investigation overall: Samples from collaborators originated in the United States, Italy and Spain and spanned both the acute and convalescent phases of COVID-19. Samples came from the ongoing ImmuneRACE study (first 160 participants) plus 1,254 subjects from 6 global collaborators. The dataset comprised deeply sampled blood TCRbeta repertoires from subjects exposed to, actively infected with, or recovered from COVID-19. Where available, HLA class I and class II types were obtained from metadata supplied by the sample provider rather than from assay-based typing. The material from the prospective study consisted of cDNA or gDNA derived from T cells, B-cell-depleted T cells, or PBMCs. Sample metadata almost always included a de-identified subject ID, COVID-19 status, age in years and sex. A freely available public database, intended as a resource for researchers studying the immune response to SARS-CoV-2, is where the repertoires were released. The study at large found these results: How much clinical and demographic metadata was included differed by source and by participant, and the metadata was provided uncurated.

The collaborating institutions used their own protocols to collect whole blood in K2EDTA tubes. For TCRbeta analysis, collaborators shipped samples as frozen whole blood, isolated PBMCs, or DNA extracted from either of those sample types. From a lookup of the germline V gene, CDR1 and CDR2 are SGHTA and FQGNSA. V lost 1 base and J lost 5 bases; the stretch between them is 8 bases long. CDR3 length: 14 amino acids, cysteine to phenylalanine. This entry keeps only the CDR3 DNA: 42 bases, framed from base 1. Details on this clone: The target of this receptor is not known. Base qualities are not provided; no much larger clone lies one nucleotide away.

TCRbeta CDR3 regions were amplified from genomic DNA by means of the immunoSEQ Assay, a bias-controlled multiplex PCR. In the paper's pipeline: The number of nucleated cells in each sample was estimated by amplification of reference gene primers within the assay. Sequence reads were collapsed and filtered to measure the absolute abundance of every unique TCRbeta CDR3 rearrangement. Productive Simpson clonality was computed per sample as the square root of Simpson's diversity index over productive rearrangements. Imported from immuneACCESS, the table was reduced by TCRdb to in-frame sequences with V and J called. These copies leave out some clones; in studies compared against another copy, an unresolved V gene accounts for under half, and the cause of the remainder is not known. The D gene and trimming were derived from the DNA, and the V and J assignments and clone size from that table. The sample table records about 53,000 clones; 60% to 80% of these occur just once. Of the sample, about 40% falls within the top ten clones.

The receptor was derived from a man between 65 and 79 years old with active or convalescent COVID-19. Recombination connected TRBV7-2 to TRBJ2-2; no D gene can be assigned with confidence. Sequences were obtained from peripheral blood. The CDR3 reads as follows: CASSLGVRTGELFF. The DNA reads TGTGCCAGCAGCTTAGGAGTGAGGACCGGGGAGCTGTTTTTT.